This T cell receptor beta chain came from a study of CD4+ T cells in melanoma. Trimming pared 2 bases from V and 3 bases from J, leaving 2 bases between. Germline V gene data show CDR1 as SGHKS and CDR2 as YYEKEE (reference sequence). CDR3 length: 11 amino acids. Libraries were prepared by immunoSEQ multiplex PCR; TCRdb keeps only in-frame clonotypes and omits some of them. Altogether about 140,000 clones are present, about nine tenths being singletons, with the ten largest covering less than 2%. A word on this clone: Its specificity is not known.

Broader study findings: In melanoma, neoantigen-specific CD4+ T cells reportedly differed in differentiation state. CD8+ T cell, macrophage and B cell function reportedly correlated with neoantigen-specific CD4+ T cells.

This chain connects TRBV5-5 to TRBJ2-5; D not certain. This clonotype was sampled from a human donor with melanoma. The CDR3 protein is CASSFEETQYF. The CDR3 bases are TGTGCCAGCAGCTTCGAAGAGACCCAGTACTTC.